The 4 T cell receptor beta chains in this list originate from one sample, sequenced in a study of blood T cell repertoires in COVID-19. Method: immunoSEQ multiplex PCR; TCRdb's copy keeps in-frame clones and lacks some. The table records some 200,000 clones, about 95% of them present only once. The material sequenced was peripheral blood. These receptors all stem from a man aged 30 to 39 with COVID-19, enrolled during active disease.

The rearrangement uses TRBV6-4 and TRBJ1-6; 11 bases are shared with TRBD1. The CDR3 totals 16 residues. J gave up 1 base and V 7 bases, and 3 bases lay outside the gene matches. CDR1 MRHNA and CDR2 SNTAGT come from the germline V gene. CDR3 loop: CASNGDRGSYNSPLHF. The DNA of the CDR3 is TGTGCCAGCAATGGGGACAGGGGGTCCTATAATTCACCCCTCCACTTT.

The rearrangement uses TRBV11-2 and TRBJ2-5, with D possibly being TRBD2 (6 bases). V shed 4 bases and J shed 0 bases, with 15 bases lying between them. This CDR3 spans 16 amino acids. In germline, CDR1 is SGHAT, CDR2 FQNNGV. For the CDR3, the DNA is TGTGCCAGCAGCTCGGTGGGGGGATTGTACCAAGAGACCCAGTACTTC. It is translated as CASSSVGGLYQETQYF.

This chain connects TRBV30 to TRBJ2-1; TRBD2 might be the D (5 bases). The CDR3 is made up of 16 amino acids. The germline CDR1 and CDR2 sequences are GTSNPN and SVGIG (reference sequence). V lost 0 bases and J lost 2, with 14 bases in between. This CDR3 reads CAWSVHGVGAYNEQFF. DNA of the CDR3: TGTGCCTGGAGTGTACACGGGGTGGGCGCCTACAATGAGCAGTTCTTC.

The chain carries TRBV30 and TRBJ1-6, with 8 bases that match TRBD1. V shed 5 bases, J shed 0 bases, and the junction held 6 bases outside the gene matches. Germline loops: CDR1 GTSNPN, CDR2 SVGIG (reference sequence). This CDR3 has 16 residues. The chain's CDR3 is CAWVGQGPSYNSPLHF. CDR3 nucleotide sequence: TGTGCCTGGGTTGGACAGGGTCCCTCCTATAATTCACCCCTCCACTTT.